This section outlines one TCR beta chain sequence together with its context. No antigen is known for it. The sample holds no much larger clone one base away, and base qualities are not on file. TCRbeta CDR3 regions were amplified from genomic DNA by means of the immunoSEQ Assay, a bias-controlled multiplex PCR. Regarding the original processing steps: The number of nucleated cells in each sample was estimated from the amplification of reference gene primers within the assay. To quantify the absolute abundance of each unique TCRbeta CDR3 rearrangement, sequence reads were collapsed and filtered. Productive Simpson clonality was computed per sample as the square root of Simpson's diversity index over productive rearrangements. TCRdb limited this immuneACCESS table to in-frame rearrangements with V and J called. A share of clones is missing; checked studies link under half to unresolved V genes, and the rest is unexplained. V, J and clone size derive from that table, while D and trimming were established from the DNA sequence. The table for this sample lists around 260,000 clones; around 88% of them were counted only once. The top ten constitute 0.75% to 0.9% of the sample.

V is pared back by 0 bases and J by 4 bases, with 13 bases lying between the germline termini. CDR1 and CDR2, per the germline V gene (reference sequence), are MNHNY and SVGAGI. The CDR3 holds 16 amino acids from the cysteine to the phenylalanine. Left in the record is the CDR3 DNA by itself, 48 bases read in frame from the first base. The data derive from a study of blood T cell repertoires in COVID-19 (dated by TCRdb to 2020 to 2021). For the wider study: Collaborator samples came from the United States, Italy and Spain and covered acute and convalescent phases of COVID-19. Subjects who had been exposed to COVID-19, were actively infected with it, or had recovered from it provided the deeply sampled blood TCRbeta repertoires that made up the dataset. A freely available public database, intended as a resource for researchers studying the immune response to SARS-CoV-2, is where the repertoires were released. Where HLA class I and class II types were available, the types were taken from metadata supplied by the sample provider, not from assay-based typing. Samples came from the ongoing ImmuneRACE study (first 160 participants) plus 1,254 subjects from 6 global collaborators. The material from the prospective study consisted of cDNA or gDNA derived from T cells, B-cell-depleted T cells, or PBMCs. The sample metadata nearly always contained a de-identified subject ID, COVID-19 status, age in years and sex. The paper as a whole reports these results and caveats: The amount of clinical and demographic metadata varied by source and participant and was provided uncurated.

Each collaborating institution followed its own protocols to collect whole blood in K2EDTA tubes. For TCRbeta analysis, collaborators shipped samples as frozen whole blood, isolated PBMCs, or DNA extracted from either of those sample types. The sequence was collected from a man aged 25-45 years with acute or convalescent COVID-19. The sequencing input was peripheral blood. Recombination linked TRBV6-6 to TRBJ1-3; too little of a D gene remains to name it. CDR3 protein: CASSYSREFTGNTIYF. The sequenced DNA is TGTGCCAGCAGTTACTCGAGGGAATTCACCGGAAACACCATATATTTT.